This TCR beta chain was sequenced for a study of CD8 T cells in ankylosing spondylitis. The germline gives CDR1 SGDLS, CDR2 YYNGEE. This CDR3 is 15 amino acids long. The ends lost 3 bases at V and 0 bases at J; junction bases unmatched: 2. In its sample, this clonotype was seen many times. Antigen unknown. Via MiXCR, TCRdb re-called the 5' RACE reads, giving one row per CDR3 protein. The table includes around 40,000 distinct CDR3 sequences, 2.7% detected once. Study results and limitations: Clones linked with disease were CD8+ and fairly uncommon in the peripheral blood. Among TCR beta sequences, a motif of several highly homologous variants appeared characteristic of ankylosing spondylitis blood.

The sequence was collected from a male donor with ankylosing spondylitis or in good health (not recorded which). Sequenced input: blood, either unsorted or a sorted T cell fraction (not recorded which). This sequence joins TRBV9 and TRBJ2-1; 8 nucleotides agree with TRBD2. For the CDR3, the DNA is TGTGCCAGCAGCGCGAGCGGGAGCTCCTACAATGAGCAGTTCTTC. Translated: CASSASGSSYNEQFF.